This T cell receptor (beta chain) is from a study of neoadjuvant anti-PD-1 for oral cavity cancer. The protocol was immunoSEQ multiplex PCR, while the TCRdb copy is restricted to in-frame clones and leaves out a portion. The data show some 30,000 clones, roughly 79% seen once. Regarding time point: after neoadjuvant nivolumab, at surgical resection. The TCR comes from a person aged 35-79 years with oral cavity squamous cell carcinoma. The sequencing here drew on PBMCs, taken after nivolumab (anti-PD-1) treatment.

In nucleotides, the CDR3 is TGTGCCAGCAAGTATGGGAGGGGGGAGACCCAGTACTTC. It yields the protein CASKYGRGETQYF. V is TRBV2 and J is TRBJ2-5; TRBD2 is a possible D gene (7 bases). Germline V CDR1 and CDR2: SNHLY, FYNNEI. This CDR3 spans 13 amino acids. The ends were cut back, 7 bases at V and 5 bases at J, with 14 bases in the middle.